The present entry profiles one T cell receptor beta chain with its context. This specimen belongs to a study of shared clonotypes between healthy human individuals. Healthy HIV-negative adults with no recent acute infections or vaccinations were recruited as donors. Nashville, Tennessee was home to all donors, each a Caucasian adult. Produced via immunoSEQ multiplex PCR; TCRdb's table is partial and in-frame only. The sample records 400,000 to 500,000 clones, around 79% being singletons. This CDR3 is 17 amino acids long. CDR1 is SGHRS, CDR2 YFSETQ, per germline. With V trimmed by 4 bases and J by 8 bases, 12 bases remained unmatched.

The rearrangement links TRBV5-1 to TRBJ2-1; TRBD2 matches 13 bases. The source material was PBMCs. This receptor was obtained from a woman in her forties in good health. Some clones in this sample may be carry-over from other donors' samples. The CDR3 protein is CASSLTLAGGLSYEQFF. CDR3 bases: TGCGCCAGCAGCCTAACACTAGCGGGAGGGCTATCGTATGAGCAGTTCTTC.